Given below is one T cell receptor beta chain in context. The target antigen is unknown. The data were taken from a study of T cell repertoires in ileal Crohn's disease. As for the study in general: About 37% were active smokers at surgery; median disease duration was 7.9 years. Findings and caveats of the study: Active smokers at surgery had more clonal expansions than non-smokers.

Germline-derived CDR1 and CDR2 are MGHRA and YSYEKL. The CDR3 runs to 13 residues. Trimming shortened V by 1 base and J by 5 bases, and 8 bases separated the two germline ends. The assay was immunoSEQ multiplex PCR, and TCRdb's table has in-frame clones only and misses some. The repertoire holds 15,000 or so clones, about 86% seen once, with roughly 5.5% in the top ten. Source material: ileal tissue. The TCR comes from an adult with Crohn's disease. This chain links TRBV4-1 with TRBJ2-5; D ambiguous. CDR3 in DNA: TGCGCCAGCAGCCAAGTCTTGTTGGAGACCCAGTACTTC. Protein: CASSQVLLETQYF.